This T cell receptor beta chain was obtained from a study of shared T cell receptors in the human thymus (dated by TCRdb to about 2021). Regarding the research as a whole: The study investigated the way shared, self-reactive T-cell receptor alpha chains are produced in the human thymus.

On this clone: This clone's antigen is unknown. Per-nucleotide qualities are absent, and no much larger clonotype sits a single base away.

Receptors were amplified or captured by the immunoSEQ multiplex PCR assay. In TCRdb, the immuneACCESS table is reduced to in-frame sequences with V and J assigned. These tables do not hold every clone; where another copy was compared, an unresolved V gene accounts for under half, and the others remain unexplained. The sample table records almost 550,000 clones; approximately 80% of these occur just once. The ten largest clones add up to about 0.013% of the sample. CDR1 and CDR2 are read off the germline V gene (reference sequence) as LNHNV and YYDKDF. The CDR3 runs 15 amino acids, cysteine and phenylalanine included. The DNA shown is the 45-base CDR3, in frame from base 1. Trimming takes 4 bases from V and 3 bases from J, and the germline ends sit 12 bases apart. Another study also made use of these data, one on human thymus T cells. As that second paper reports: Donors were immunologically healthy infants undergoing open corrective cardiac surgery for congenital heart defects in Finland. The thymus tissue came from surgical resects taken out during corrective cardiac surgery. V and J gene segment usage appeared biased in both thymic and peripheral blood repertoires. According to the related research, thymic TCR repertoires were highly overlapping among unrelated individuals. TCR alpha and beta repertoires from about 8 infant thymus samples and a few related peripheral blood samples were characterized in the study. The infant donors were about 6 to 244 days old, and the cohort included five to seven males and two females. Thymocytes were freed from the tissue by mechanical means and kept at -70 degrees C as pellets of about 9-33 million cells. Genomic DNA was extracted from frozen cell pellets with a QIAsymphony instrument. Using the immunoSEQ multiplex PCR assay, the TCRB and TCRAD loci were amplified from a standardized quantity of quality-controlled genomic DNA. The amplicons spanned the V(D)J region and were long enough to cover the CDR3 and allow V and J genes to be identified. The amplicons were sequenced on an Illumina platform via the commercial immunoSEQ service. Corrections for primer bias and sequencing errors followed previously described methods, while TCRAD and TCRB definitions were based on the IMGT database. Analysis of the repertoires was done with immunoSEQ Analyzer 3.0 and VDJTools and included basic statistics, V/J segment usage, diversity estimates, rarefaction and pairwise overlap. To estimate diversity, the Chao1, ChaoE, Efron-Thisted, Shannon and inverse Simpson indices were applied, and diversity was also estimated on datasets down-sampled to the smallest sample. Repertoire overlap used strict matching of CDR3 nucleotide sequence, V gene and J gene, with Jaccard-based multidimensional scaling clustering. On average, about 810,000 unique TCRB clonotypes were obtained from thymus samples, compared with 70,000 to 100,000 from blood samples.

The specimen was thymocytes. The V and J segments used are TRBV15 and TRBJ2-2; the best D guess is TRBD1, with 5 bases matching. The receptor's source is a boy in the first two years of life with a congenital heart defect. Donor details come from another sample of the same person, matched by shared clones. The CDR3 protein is CATSKAGWDTGELFF. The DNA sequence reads TGTGCCACCAGCAAGGCAGGGTGGGACACCGGGGAGCTGTTTTTT.